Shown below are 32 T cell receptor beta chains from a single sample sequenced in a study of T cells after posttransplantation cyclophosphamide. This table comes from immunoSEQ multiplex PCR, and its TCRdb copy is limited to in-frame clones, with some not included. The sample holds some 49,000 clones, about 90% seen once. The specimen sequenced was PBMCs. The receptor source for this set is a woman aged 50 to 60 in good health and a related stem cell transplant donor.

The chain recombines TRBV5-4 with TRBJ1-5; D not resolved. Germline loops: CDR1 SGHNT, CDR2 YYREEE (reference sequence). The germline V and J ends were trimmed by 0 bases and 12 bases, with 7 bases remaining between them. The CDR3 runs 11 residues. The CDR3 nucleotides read TGTGCCAGCAGCTTGGCTTCGCGCCAGCATTTT. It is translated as CASSLASRQHF.

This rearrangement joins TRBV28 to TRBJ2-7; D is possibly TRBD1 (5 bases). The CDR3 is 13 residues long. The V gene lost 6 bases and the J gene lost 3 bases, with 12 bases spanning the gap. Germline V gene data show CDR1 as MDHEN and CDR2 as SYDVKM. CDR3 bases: TGTGCCAGCAGATCCCTTGACAGCTACGAGCAGTACTTC. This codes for CASRSLDSYEQYF.

The CDR3, as DNA: TGCGCCAGCAGCTTGCAGGGGGCTTCTAATGAAAAACTGTTTTTT. Its translation is CASSLQGASNEKLFF. The V call is TRBV5-1, the J call TRBJ1-4, with TRBD1 matching 8 bases. J was trimmed by 3 bases and V by 1 base; bases with no gene match: 2. CDR1 SGHRS and CDR2 YFSETQ come from the germline V gene. This CDR3 spans 15 amino acids. The variable domain in full, with the rest retrieved from reference TRBV5-1 and TRBJ1-4, is KAGVTQTPRYLIKTRGQQVTLSCSPISGHRSVSWYQQTPGQGLQFLFEYFSETQRNKGNFPGRFSGRQFSNSRSEMNVSTLELGDSALYLCASSLQGASNEKLFFGSGTQLSVL.

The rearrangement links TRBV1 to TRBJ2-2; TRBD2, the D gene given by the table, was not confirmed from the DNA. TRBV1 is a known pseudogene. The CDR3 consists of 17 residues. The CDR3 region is CTSSQDKPRLEAGELFF. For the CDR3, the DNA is TGCACCAGCAGCCAAGATAAACCCCGACTAGAGGCCGGGGAGCTGTTTTTT.

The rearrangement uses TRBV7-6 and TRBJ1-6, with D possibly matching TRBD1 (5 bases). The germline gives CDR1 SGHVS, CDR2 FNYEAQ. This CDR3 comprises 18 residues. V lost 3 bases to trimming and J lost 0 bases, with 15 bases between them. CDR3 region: CASSFSDRYSSYNSPLHF. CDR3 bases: TGTGCCAGCAGCTTCAGCGACAGATACAGCTCCTATAATTCACCCCTCCACTTT.

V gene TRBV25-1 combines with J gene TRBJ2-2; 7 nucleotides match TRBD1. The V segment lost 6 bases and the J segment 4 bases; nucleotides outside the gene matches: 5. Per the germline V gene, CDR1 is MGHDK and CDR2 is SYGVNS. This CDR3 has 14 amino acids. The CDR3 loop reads CASRSTGFTGELFF. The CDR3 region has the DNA TGTGCCAGCAGATCGACAGGGTTCACCGGGGAGCTGTTTTTT.

DNA for the CDR3: TGTGCCAGCAGCTGGGACAGCACCGACTATGGCTACACCTTC. This sequence encodes CASSWDSTDYGYTF. The chain joins TRBV5-5 to TRBJ1-2; 7 bases match TRBD1. V lost 3 bases, J lost 3 bases, and 5 bases stayed unmatched. CDR1 and CDR2 from the germline V gene are SGHKS and YYEKEE (reference sequence). The CDR3 consists of 14 residues.

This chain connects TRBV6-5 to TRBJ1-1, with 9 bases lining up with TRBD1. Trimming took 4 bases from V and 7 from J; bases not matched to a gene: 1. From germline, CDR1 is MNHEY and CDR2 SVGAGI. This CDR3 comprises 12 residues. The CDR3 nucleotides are TGTGCCAGCAGTTCGGACAGGGGTGAAGCTTTCTTT. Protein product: CASSSDRGEAFF.

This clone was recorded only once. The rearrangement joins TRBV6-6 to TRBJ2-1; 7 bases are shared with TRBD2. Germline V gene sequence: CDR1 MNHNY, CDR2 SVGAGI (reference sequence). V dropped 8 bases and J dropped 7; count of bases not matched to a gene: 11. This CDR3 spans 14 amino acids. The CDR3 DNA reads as TGTGCCAGCGAAGAACGCGGGAGTCGAAATGAGCAGTTCTTC. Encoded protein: CASEERGSRNEQFF.

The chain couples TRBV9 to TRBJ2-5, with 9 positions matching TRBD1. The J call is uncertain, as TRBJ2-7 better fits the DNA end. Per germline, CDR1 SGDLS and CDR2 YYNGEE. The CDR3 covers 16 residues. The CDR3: CASSVGADRGVYEQYF. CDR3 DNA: TGTGCCAGCAGCGTAGGTGCCGACAGGGGGGTCTACGAGCAGTACTTC.

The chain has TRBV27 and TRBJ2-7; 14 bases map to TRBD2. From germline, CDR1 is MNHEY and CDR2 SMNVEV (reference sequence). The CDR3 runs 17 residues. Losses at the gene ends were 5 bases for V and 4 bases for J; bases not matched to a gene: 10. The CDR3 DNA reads TGTGCCAGCAGTACTACAGGACTAGCGGGAGGTGAATACGAGCAGTACTTC. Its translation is CASSTTGLAGGEYEQYF.

The CDR3 nucleotides are TGTGCCAGCAGCTTGGGGGGCTATAGCAATCAGCCCCAGCATTTT. Its protein product is CASSLGGYSNQPQHF. The chain carries TRBV5-5 and TRBJ1-5; D is perhaps TRBD1 (5 bases). Germline CDR1 reads SGHKS; CDR2 reads YYEKEE (reference sequence). The CDR3 spans 15 residues. V gave up 0 bases and J gave up 0 bases, with 7 bases separating them. The entire variable domain, with the rest obtained from reference TRBV5-5 and TRBJ1-5, is as follows: DAGVTQSPTHLIKTRGQQVTLRCSPISGHKSVSWYQQVLGQGPQFIFQYYEKEERGRGNFPDRFSARQFPNYSSELNVNALLLGDSALYLCASSLGGYSNQPQHFGDGTRLSIL.

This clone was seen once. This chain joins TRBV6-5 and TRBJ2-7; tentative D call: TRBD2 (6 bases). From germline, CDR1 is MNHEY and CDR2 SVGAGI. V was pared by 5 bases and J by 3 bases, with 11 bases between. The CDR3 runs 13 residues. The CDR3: CASSEAGNYEQYF. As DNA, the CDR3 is TGTGCCAGCAGTGAAGCGGGTAACTACGAGCAGTACTTC.

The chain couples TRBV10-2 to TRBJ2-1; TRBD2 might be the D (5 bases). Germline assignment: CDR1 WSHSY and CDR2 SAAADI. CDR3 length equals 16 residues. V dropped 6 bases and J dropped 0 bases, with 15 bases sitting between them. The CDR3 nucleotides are TGCGCCAGCAGCCCTAGCCGGTCGGACTCCTACAATGAGCAGTTCTTC. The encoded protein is CASSPSRSDSYNEQFF.

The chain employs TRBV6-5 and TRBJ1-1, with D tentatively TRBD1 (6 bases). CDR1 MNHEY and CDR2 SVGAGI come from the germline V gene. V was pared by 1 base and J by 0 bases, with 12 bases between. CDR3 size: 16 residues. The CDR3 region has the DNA TGTGCCAGCAGTTACTACAGGGATCGAATGAACACTGAAGCTTTCTTT. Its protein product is CASSYYRDRMNTEAFF.

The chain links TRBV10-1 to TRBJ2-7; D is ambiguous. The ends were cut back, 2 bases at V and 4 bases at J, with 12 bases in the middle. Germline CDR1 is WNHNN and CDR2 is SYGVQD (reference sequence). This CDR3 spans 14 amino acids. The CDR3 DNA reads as TGCGCCAGCAGTGAGGACTTATTTTCTTACGAGCAGTACTTC. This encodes CASSEDLFSYEQYF.

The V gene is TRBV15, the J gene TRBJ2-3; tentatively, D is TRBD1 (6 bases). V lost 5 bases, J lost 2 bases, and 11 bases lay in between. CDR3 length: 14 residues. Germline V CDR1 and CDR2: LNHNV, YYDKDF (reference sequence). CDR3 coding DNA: TGTGCCACCAGCCAGGGGTCCTACACAGATACGCAGTATTTT. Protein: CATSQGSYTDTQYF.

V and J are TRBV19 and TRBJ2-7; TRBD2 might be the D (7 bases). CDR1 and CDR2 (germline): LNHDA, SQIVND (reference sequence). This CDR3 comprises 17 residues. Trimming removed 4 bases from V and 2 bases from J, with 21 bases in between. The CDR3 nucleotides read TGTGCCAGTAGTAGAGGGGGGGCTAGCGGAACCACCTACGAGCAGTACTTC. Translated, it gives CASSRGGASGTTYEQYF.

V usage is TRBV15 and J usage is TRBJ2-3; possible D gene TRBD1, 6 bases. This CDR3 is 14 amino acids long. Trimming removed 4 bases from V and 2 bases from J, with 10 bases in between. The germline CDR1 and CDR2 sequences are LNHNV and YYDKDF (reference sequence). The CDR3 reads CATSIRGTTDTQYF. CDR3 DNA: TGTGCCACCAGCATTAGGGGGACCACAGATACGCAGTATTTT. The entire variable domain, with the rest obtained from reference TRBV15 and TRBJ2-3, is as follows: DAMVIQNPRYQVTQFGKPVTLSCSQTLNHNVMYWYQQKSSQAPKLLFHYYDKDFNNEADTPDNFQSRRPNTSFCFLDIRSPGLGDTAMYLCATSIRGTTDTQYFGPGTRLTVL.

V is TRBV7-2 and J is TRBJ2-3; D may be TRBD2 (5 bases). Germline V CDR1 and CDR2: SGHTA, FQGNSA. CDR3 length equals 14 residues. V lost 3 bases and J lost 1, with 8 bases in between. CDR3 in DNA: TGTGCCAGCAGCTTGACTACTGGCACAGATACGCAGTATTTT. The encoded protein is CASSLTTGTDTQYF.

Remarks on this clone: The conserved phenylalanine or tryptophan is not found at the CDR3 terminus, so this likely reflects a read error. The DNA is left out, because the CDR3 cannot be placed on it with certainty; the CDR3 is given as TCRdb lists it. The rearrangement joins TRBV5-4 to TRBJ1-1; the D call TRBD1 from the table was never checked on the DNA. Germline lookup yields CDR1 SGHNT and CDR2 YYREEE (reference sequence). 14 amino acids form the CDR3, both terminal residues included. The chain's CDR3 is CASNTLPGQGAPTL.

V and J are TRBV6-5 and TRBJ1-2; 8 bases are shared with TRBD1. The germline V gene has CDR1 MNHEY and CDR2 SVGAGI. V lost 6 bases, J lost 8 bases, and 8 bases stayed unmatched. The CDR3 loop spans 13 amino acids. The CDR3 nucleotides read TGTGCCAGCAGACCGACAGGGGACAGAGGCTACACCTTC. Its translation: CASRPTGDRGYTF.

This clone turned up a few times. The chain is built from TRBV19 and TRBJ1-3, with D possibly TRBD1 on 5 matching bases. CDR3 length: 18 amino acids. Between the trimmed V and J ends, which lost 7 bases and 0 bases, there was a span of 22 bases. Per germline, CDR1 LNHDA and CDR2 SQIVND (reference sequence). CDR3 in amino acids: CASIRERGEPYSGNTIYF. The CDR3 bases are TGTGCCAGTATTCGGGAACGGGGGGAGCCCTACTCTGGAAACACCATATATTTT.

The CDR3 loop is CASNSPGQGAGENEQFF. As DNA, the CDR3 is TGTGCCAGCAATTCCCCGGGACAGGGGGCAGGAGAAAATGAGCAGTTCTTC. The chain combines TRBV2 with TRBJ2-1, with 12 bases lining up with TRBD1. The V and J ends lost 7 bases and 7 bases, in that order; junction bases with no gene match: 14. CDR1 and CDR2 (germline): SNHLY, FYNNEI. There are 17 residues in the CDR3.

CDR3 nucleotides: TGTGCCAGCAGTTTATCCCCGCCCGGAGAAGAGTACTTC. Translating it yields CASSLSPPGEEYF. V is TRBV28 and J is TRBJ2-7; D call uncertain. Trimming removed 1 base from V and 11 bases from J, with 15 bases in between. Germline V lookup: CDR1 MDHEN, CDR2 SYDVKM. This CDR3 contains 13 residues.

The CDR3 spells CASSLNPQDSYEQYF. The CDR3, as DNA: TGTGCCAGCAGCTTAAATCCCCAGGACAGCTACGAGCAGTACTTC. The chain combines TRBV5-6 with TRBJ2-7; perhaps TRBD1 as D (6 bases). The germline V gene encodes CDR1 SGHDT and CDR2 YYEEEE. This CDR3 comprises 15 residues. V dropped 2 bases and J dropped 3 bases, with 15 bases sitting between them.

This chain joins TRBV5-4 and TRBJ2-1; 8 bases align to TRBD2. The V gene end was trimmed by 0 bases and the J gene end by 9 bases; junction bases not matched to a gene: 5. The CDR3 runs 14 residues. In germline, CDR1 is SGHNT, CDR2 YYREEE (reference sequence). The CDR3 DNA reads TGTGCCAGCAGCTTGGTCGGACTAGCCAGTGAGCAGTTCTTC. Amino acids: CASSLVGLASEQFF.

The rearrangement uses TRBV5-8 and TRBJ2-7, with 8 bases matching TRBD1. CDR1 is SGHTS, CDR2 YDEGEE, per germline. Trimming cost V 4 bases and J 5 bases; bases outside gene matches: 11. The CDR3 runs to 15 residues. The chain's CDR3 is CASSETGGIPDEQYF. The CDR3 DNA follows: TGTGCCAGCAGCGAAACAGGGGGGATACCTGACGAGCAGTACTTC.

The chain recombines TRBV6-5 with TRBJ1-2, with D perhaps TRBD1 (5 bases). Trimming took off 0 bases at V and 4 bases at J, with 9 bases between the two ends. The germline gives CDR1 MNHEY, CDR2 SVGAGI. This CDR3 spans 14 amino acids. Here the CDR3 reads CASSYSQGLYGYTF. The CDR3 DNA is TGTGCCAGCAGTTACTCCCAGGGTCTCTATGGCTACACCTTC.

The CDR3 nucleotides are TGTGCCAGCTCACCCAACCGAGGACAGGCCTACGAGCAGTACTTC. This encodes CASSPNRGQAYEQYF. The chain couples TRBV18 to TRBJ2-7; TRBD1 aligns across 7 bases. V was pared by 3 bases and J by 2 bases, with 7 bases of the junction left unmatched. The CDR3 sequence is 15 residues long. Germline CDR1 KGHSH, CDR2 LQKENI. Combining the CDR3 with reference TRBV18 and TRBJ2-7 gives the whole variable domain NAGVMQNPRHLVRRRGQEARLRCSPMKGHSHVYWYRQLPEEGLKFMVYLQKENIIDESGMPKERFSAEFPKEGPSILRIQQVVRGDSAAYFCASSPNRGQAYEQYFGPGTRLTVT.

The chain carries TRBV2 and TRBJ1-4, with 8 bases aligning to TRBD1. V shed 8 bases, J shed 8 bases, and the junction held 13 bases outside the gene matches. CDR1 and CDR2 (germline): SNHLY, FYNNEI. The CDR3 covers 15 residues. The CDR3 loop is CASARTGIGEEKLFF. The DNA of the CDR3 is TGTGCCAGCGCCCGGACAGGGATAGGGGAAGAAAAACTGTTTTTT.

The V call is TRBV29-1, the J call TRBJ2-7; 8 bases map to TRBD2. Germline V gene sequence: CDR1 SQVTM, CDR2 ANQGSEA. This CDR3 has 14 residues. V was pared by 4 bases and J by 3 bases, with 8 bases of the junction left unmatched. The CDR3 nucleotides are TGCAGCGTTGTGGGGACTAGGGGGAACTACGAGCAGTACTTC. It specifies CSVVGTRGNYEQYF.